What follows describes a single TCR beta chain. These data originate in a study of blood T cell repertoires in COVID-19. Study summary: Samples of COVID-19 (acute and convalescent) were obtained from the United States, Italy and Spain. The cDNA or gDNA used as material had been derived from T cells, B-cell-depleted T cells, or PBMCs.

The protocol was immunoSEQ multiplex PCR, while the TCRdb copy is restricted to in-frame clones and leaves out a portion. The table records over 200,000 clones, roughly 90% of them present only once. This TCR came from an older woman with acute or convalescent COVID-19. The sample taken for sequencing was peripheral blood.

The CDR3 region has the DNA TGTGCCAGTAGTGAGCAATCGGGACACCCCTACGAGCAGTACTTC. This encodes CASSEQSGHPYEQYF. V usage is TRBV19 and J usage is TRBJ2-7; D possibly corresponds to TRBD1 (6 bases). V gave up 5 bases and J gave up 2 bases, with 16 bases separating them. The CDR3 is made up of 15 amino acids. Germline lookup yields CDR1 LNHDA and CDR2 SQIVND (reference sequence).